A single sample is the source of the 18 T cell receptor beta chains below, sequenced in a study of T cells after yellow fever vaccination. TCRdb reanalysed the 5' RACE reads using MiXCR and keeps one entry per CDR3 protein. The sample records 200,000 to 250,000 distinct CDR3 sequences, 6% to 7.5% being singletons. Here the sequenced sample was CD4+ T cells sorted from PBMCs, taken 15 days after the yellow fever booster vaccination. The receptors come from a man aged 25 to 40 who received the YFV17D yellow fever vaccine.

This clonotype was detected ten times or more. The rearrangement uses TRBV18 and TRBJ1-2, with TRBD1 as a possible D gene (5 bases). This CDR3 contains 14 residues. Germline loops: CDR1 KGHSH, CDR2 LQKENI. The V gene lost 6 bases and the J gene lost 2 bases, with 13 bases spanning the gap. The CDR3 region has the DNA TGTGCCAGCTCCCCGATCAGGACAAACTATGGCTACACCTTC. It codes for CASSPIRTNYGYTF.

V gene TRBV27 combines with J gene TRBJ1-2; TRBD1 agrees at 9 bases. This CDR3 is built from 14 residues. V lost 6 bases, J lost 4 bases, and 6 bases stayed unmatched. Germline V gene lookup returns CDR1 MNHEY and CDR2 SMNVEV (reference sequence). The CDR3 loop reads CASRQGAGGYGYTF. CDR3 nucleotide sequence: TGTGCCAGCAGACAGGGGGCAGGAGGCTATGGCTACACCTTC.

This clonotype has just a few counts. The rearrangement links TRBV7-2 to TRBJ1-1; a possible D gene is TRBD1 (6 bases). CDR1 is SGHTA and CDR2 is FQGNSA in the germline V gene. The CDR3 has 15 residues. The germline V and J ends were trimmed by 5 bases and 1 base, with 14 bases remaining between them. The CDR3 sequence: CASSPIVGQNTEAFF. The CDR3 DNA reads TGTGCCAGCAGCCCGATCGTGGGACAGAACACTGAAGCTTTCTTT. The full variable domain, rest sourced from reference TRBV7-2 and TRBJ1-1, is GAGVSQSPSNKVTEKGKDVELRCDPISGHTALYWYRQSLGQGLEFLIYFQGNSAPDKSGLPSDRFSAERTGGSVSTLTIQRTQQEDSAVYLCASSPIVGQNTEAFFGQGTRLTVV.

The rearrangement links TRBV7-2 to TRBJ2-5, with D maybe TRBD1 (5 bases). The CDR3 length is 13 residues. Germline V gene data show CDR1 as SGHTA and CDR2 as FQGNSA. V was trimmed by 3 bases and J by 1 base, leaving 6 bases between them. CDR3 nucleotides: TGTGCCAGCAGCTTCGACAGCCAAGAGACCCAGTACTTC. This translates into CASSFDSQETQYF.

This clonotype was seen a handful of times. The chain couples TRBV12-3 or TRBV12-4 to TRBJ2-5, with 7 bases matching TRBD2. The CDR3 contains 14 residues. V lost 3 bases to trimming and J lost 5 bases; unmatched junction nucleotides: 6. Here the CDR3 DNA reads TGTGCCAGCAGTTTCGGGGGGAGAAGGGAGACCCAGTACTTC. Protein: CASSFGGRRETQYF.

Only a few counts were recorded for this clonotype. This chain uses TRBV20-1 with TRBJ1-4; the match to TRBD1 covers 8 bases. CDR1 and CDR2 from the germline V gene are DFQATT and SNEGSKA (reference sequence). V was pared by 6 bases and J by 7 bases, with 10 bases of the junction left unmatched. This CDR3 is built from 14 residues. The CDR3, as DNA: TGCAGTGCCCTAGAAGACAGGGGTACTGAAAAACTGTTTTTT. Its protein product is CSALEDRGTEKLFF.

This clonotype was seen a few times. The CDR3 coding sequence is TGTGCCAGCAGCGAAAGAAGGATTAGCGACTCCTACGAGCAGTACTTC. The encoded protein is CASSERRISDSYEQYF. The V gene is TRBV7-2, the J gene TRBJ2-7; TRBD2 is a possible D gene (5 bases). V was shortened by 5 bases and J by 0 bases, with 17 bases between the two germline ends. CDR1 and CDR2 from the germline V gene are SGHTA and FQGNSA. This CDR3 has 16 residues.

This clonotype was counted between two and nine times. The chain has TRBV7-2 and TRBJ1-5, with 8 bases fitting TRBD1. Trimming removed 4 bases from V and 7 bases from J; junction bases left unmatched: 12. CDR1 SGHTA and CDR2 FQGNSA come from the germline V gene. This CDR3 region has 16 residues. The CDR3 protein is CASSSTGASIGQPQHF. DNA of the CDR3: TGTGCCAGCAGCTCGACAGGGGCTTCTATTGGGCAGCCCCAGCATTTT.

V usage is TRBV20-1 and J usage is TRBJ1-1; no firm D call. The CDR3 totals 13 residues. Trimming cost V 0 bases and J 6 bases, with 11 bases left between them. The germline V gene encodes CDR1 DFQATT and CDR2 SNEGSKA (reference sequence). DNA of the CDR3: TGCAGTGCTAGAGATTTACAGCTCTCTGAAGCTTTCTTT. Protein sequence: CSARDLQLSEAFF.

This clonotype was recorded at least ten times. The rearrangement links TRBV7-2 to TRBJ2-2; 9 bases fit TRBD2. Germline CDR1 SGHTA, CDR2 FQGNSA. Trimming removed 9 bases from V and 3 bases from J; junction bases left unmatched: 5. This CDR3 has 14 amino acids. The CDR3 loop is CASQTSGYTGELFF. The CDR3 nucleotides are TGTGCCAGTCAGACTAGCGGCTACACCGGGGAGCTGTTTTTT.

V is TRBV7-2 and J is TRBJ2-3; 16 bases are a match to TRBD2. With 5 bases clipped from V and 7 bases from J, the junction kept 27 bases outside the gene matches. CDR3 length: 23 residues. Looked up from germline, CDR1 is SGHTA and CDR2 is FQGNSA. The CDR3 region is CASSGELGTSGRAHLMYLYTQYF. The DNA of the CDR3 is TGTGCCAGCAGCGGAGAGCTCGGGACTAGCGGGAGGGCCCACCTTATGTACTTATATACGCAGTATTTT.

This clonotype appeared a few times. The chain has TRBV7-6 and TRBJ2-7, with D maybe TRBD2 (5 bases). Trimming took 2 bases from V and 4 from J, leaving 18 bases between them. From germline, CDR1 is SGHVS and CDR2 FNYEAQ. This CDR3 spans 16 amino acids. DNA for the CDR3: TGTGCCAGCAGCTTAAAGTGGACGGGGTATCCTTACGAGCAGTACTTC. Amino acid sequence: CASSLKWTGYPYEQYF.

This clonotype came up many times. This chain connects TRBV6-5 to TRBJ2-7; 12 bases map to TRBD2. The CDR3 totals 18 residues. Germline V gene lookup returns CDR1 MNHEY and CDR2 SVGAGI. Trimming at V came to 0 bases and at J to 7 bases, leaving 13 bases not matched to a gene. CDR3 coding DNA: TGTGCCAGCAGTTACTCCGTTTCGGCTAGCGGGAGGGCCGGGGAGCAGTACTTC. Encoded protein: CASSYSVSASGRAGEQYF.

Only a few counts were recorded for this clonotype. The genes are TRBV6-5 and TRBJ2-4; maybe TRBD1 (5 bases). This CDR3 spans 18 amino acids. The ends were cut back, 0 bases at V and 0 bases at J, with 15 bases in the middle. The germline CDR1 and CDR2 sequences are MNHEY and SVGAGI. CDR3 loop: CASSYSPWGFLAKNIQYF. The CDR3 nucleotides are TGTGCCAGCAGTTACTCCCCCTGGGGCTTCTTAGCCAAAAACATTCAGTACTTC.

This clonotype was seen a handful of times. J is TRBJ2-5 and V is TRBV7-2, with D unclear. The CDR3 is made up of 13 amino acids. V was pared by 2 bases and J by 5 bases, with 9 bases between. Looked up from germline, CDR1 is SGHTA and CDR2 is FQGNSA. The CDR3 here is CASSLWGRETQYF. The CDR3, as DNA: TGTGCCAGCAGCTTATGGGGTCGGGAGACCCAGTACTTC. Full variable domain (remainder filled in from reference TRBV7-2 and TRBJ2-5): GAGVSQSPSNKVTEKGKDVELRCDPISGHTALYWYRQSLGQGLEFLIYFQGNSAPDKSGLPSDRFSAERTGGSVSTLTIQRTQQEDSAVYLCASSLWGRETQYFGPGTRLLVL.

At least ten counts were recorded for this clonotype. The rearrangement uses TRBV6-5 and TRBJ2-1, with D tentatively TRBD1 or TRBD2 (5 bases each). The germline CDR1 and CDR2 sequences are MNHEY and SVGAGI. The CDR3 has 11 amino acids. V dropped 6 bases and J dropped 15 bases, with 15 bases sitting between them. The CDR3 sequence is CASSPGTLTFF. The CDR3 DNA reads TGTGCCAGCAGCCCCGGGACGTTAACGTTCTTC.

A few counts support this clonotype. Here the CDR3 DNA reads TGCAGTGCCGAGAGACTAGACCTAAACATTCAGTACTTC. It translates to CSAERLDLNIQYF. The chain recombines TRBV20-1 with TRBJ2-4; D is possibly TRBD2 (6 bases). The CDR3 runs to 13 residues. Between the trimmed V and J ends, which lost 6 bases and 6 bases, there was a span of 15 bases. CDR1 and CDR2 from the germline V gene are DFQATT and SNEGSKA (reference sequence).

CDR3 sequence (DNA): TGTGCCAGCAGCTTAAGGTGGCAGGGGATCGCCAAAAACATTCAGTACTTC. This sequence encodes CASSLRWQGIAKNIQYF. This rearrangement joins TRBV7-8 to TRBJ2-4, with a possible D match to TRBD1 (6 bases). The CDR3 has 17 residues. V was clipped by 2 bases and J by 1 base, with 15 bases between them. Germline V gene data show CDR1 as SGHVS and CDR2 as FQNEAQ.